The T cell receptor (beta chain) under discussion was sequenced for a study of blood T cell repertoires in COVID-19. Study-wide background: Spain, Italy and the United States supplied samples that represented acute and convalescent COVID-19. From T cells, B-cell-depleted T cells, or PBMCs came the material, which was cDNA or gDNA.

As processed by the authors: Estimates of nucleated cell counts were drawn from the amplification of reference gene primers. Produced via immunoSEQ multiplex PCR; TCRdb's table is partial and in-frame only. That table gives V, J and clone size, and the DNA gave D and trimming. This sample has just under 350,000 clones, with around four fifths found just once. The CDR3 is 17 residues long. Between the trimmed V and J ends, which lost 2 bases and 0 bases, there was a span of 16 bases. The J gene is TRBJ1-1, the V gene TRBV23-1; possibly TRBD1 for D (6 bases). TRBV23-1 is an open reading frame whose function is uncertain. Sample: peripheral blood. The sequence was collected from a man under 40 with active or convalescent COVID-19. The CDR3 region has the DNA TGCGCCAGCAGTCAAGCGGTACAGGGCCCCATGAACACTGAAGCTTTCTTT. Its translation is CASSQAVQGPMNTEAFF.